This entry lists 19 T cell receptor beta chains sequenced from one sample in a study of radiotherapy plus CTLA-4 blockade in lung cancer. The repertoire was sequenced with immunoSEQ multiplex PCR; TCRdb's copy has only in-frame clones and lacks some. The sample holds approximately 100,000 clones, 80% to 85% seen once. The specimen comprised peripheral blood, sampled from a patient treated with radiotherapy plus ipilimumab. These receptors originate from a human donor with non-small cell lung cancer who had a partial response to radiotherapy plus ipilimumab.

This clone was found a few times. The CDR3 protein is CAWRDRGFVQPQHF. The DNA of the CDR3 is TGTGCCTGGAGGGACAGGGGGTTCGTCCAGCCCCAGCATTTT. The chain is built from TRBV30 and TRBJ1-5; TRBD1 aligns across 10 bases. This CDR3 is 14 amino acids long. After removal of 3 bases from V and 7 bases from J, the junction contained 6 bases not matched to a gene. CDR1 GTSNPN and CDR2 SVGIG come from the germline V gene (reference sequence).

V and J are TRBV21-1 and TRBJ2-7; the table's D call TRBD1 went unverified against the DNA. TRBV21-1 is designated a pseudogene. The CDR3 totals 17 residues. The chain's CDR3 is CASSNRQLRAHFYEQYF. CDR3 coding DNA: TGTGCCAGCAGCAACCGACAGCTTAGGGCCCATTTCTACGAGCAGTACTTC.

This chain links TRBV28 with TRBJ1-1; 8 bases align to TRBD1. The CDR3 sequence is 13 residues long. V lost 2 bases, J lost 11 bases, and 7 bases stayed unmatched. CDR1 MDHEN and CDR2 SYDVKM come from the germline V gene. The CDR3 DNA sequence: TGTGCCAGCAGTTTACCCGGACAGGGCGAGGCTTTCTTT. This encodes CASSLPGQGEAFF.

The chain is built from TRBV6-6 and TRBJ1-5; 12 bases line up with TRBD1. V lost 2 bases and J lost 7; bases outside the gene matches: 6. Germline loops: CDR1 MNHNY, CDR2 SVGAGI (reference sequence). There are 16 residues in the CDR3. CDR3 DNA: TGTGCCAGCAGTTACCTTGGGACAGGGGGCAGCCAGCCCCAGCATTTT. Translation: CASSYLGTGGSQPQHF.

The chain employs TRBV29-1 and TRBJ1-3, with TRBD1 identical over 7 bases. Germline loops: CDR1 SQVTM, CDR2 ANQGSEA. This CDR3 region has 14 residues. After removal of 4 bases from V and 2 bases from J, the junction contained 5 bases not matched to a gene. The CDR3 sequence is CSVGQGVAGNTIYF. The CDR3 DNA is TGCAGCGTTGGGCAGGGGGTCGCTGGAAACACCATATATTTT.

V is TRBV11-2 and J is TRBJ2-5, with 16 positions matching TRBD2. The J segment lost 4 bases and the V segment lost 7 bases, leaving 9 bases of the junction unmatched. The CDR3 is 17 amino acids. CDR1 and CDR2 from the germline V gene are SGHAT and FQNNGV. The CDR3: CASTPGTSGRGRETQYF. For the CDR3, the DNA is TGTGCCAGCACCCCCGGGACTAGCGGGAGGGGGAGAGAGACCCAGTACTTC.

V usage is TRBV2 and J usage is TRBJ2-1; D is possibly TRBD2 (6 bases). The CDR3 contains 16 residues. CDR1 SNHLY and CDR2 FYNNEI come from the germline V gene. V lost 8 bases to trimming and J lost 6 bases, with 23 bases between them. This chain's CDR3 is CASHPGSGDGSNEQFF. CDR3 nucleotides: TGTGCCAGCCACCCTGGTAGCGGAGATGGGAGCAATGAGCAGTTCTTC.

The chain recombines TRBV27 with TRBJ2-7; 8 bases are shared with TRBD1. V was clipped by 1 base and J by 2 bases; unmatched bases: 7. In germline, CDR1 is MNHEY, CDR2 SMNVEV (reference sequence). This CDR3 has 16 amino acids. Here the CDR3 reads CASSLWGTGSAYEQYF. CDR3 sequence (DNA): TGTGCCAGCAGTTTATGGGGGACAGGAAGCGCCTACGAGCAGTACTTC.

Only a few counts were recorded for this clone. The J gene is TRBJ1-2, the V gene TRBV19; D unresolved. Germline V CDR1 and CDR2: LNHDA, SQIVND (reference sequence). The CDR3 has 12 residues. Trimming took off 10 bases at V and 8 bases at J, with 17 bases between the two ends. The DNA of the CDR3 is TGTGCCATCCAGTCACGGAGCGCAGGCTACACCTTC. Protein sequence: CAIQSRSAGYTF.

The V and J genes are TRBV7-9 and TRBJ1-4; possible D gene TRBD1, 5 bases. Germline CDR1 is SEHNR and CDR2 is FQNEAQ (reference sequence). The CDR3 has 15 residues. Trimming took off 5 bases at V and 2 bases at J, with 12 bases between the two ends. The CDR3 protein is CASSVLRGTNEKLFF. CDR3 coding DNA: TGTGCCAGCAGCGTACTGCGGGGGACTAATGAAAAACTGTTTTTT.

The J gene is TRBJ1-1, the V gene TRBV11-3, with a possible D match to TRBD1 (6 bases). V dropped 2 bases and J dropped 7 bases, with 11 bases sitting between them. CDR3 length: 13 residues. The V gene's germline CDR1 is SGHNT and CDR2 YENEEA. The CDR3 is CASSLRGAGEAFF. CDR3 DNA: TGTGCCAGCAGCTTACGGGGGGCTGGTGAAGCTTTCTTT. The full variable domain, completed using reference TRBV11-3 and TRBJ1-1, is EAGVVQSPRYKIIEKKQPVAFWCNPISGHNTLYWYLQNLGQGPELLIRYENEEAVDDSQLPKDRFSAERLKGVDSTLKIQPAELGDSAVYLCASSLRGAGEAFFGQGTRLTVV.

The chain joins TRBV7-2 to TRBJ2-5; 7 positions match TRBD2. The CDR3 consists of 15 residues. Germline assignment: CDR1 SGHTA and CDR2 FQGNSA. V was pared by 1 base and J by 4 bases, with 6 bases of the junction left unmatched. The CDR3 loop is CASSLGGGMAETQYF. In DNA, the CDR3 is TGTGCCAGCAGCTTAGGGGGAGGGATGGCAGAGACCCAGTACTTC.

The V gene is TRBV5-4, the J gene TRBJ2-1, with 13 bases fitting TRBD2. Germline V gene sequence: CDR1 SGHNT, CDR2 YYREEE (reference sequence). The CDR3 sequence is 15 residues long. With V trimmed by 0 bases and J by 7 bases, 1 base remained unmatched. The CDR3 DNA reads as TGTGCCAGCAGCTTGGAGACTAGCGGGAGGAATGAGCAGTTCTTC. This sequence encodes CASSLETSGRNEQFF.

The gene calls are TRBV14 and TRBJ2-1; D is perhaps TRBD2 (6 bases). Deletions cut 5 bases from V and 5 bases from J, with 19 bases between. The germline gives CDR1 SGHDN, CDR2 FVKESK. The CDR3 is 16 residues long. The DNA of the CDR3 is TGTGCCAGCAGCTCACGAATAGGAGGGCCCCACAATGAGCAGTTCTTC. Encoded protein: CASSSRIGGPHNEQFF.

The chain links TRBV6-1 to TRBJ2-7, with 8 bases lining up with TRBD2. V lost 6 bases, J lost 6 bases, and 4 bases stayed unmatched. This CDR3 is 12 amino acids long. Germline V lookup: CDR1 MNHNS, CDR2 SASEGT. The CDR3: CASSRGLGEQYF. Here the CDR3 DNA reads TGTGCCAGCAGCCGGGGACTAGGCGAGCAGTACTTC.

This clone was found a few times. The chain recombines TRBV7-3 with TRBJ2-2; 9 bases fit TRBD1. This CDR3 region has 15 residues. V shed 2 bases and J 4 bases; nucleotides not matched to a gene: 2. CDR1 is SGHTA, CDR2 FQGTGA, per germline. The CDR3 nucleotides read TGTGCCAGCAGCTTAGGGACAGGGCTCACCGGGGAGCTGTTTTTT. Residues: CASSLGTGLTGELFF.

This chain's CDR3 is CASSIDQGRQGREKLFF. Written as DNA, the CDR3 is TGTGCCAGTAGTATAGATCAAGGAAGGCAGGGTCGCGAAAAACTGTTTTTT. The chain recombines TRBV19 with TRBJ1-4, with D perhaps matching TRBD1 (5 bases). The CDR3 is 17 amino acids. Trimming stripped 0 bases from V and 8 bases from J, with 19 bases between. Per germline, CDR1 LNHDA and CDR2 SQIVND (reference sequence).

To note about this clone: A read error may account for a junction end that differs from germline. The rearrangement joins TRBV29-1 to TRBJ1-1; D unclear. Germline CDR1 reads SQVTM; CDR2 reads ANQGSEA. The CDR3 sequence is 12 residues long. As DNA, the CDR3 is TGCAGCGTTACCCCAGCGAACGCTGAAGCTTTCTTT. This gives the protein CSVTPANAEAFF. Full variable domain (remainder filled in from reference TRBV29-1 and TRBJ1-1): SAVISQKPSRDICQRGTSLTIQCQVDSQVTMMFWYRQQPGQSLTLIATANQGSEATYESGFVIDKFPISRPNLTFSTLTVSNMSPEDSSIYLCSVTPANAEAFFGQGTRLTVV.

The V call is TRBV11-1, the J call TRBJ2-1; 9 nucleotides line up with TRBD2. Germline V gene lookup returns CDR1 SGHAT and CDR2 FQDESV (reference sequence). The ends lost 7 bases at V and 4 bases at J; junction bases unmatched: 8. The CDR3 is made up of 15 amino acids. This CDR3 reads CASTKGLAKYNEQFF. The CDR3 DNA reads TGTGCCAGCACCAAAGGACTAGCGAAGTACAATGAGCAGTTCTTC.